This T cell receptor (beta chain) was recovered during a study of blood T cell repertoires in COVID-19. Participants, 18 to 89 years old, spanned around 25 US areas. Participant-given clinical history determined each cohort assignment. Original analysis: For nucleated cells, counts were estimated from reference gene primer amplification. Here immunoSEQ multiplex PCR was the method, and the copy in TCRdb shows in-frame clones only, minus some. The V and J calls and clone size were taken over from that table, and D and trimming were inferred from the DNA. Here the sample spans around 150,000 clones, over 70% being singletons. Germline CDR1 MNHNS, CDR2 SASEGT. The CDR3 loop spans 15 amino acids. V dropped 2 bases and J dropped 9 bases, with 14 bases sitting between them.

Sequencing was carried out using PBMCs or T cells enriched from blood (not recorded which). This clonotype was obtained from a man aged 50 to 59 who had recovered from COVID-19. The chain employs TRBV6-1 and TRBJ1-6; maybe TRBD1 (6 bases). The CDR3, as DNA: TGTGCCAGCAGTGAAAATGCCAGGGGTCTTTCACCCCTCCACTTT. Translated: CASSENARGLSPLHF.